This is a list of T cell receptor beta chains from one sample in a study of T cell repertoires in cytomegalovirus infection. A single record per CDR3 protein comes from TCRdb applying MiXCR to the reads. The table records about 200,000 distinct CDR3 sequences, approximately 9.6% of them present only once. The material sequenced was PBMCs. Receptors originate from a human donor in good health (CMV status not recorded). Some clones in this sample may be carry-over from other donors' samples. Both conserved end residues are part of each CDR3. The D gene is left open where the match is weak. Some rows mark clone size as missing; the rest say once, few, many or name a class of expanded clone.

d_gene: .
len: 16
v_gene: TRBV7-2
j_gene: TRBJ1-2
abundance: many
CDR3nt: TGTGCCAGCAGCTTAGTAGGTCGATACCTGGAATCTGGCTACACCTTC
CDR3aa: CASSLVGRYLESGYTF

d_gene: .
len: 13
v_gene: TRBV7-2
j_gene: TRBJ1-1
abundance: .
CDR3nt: TGTGCCAGCAGCCCCGTGGCGGATATTGAAGCTTTCTTT
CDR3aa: CASSPVADIEAFF

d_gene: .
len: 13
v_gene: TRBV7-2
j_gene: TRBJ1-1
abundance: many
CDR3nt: TGTGCCAGCAGCTCATCTGAGAACACTGAAGCTTTCTTT
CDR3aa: CASSSSENTEAFF

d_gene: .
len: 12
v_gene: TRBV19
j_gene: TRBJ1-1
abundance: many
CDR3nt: TGTGCCAGTAGTCCGGGTCCCACTGAAGCTTTCTTT
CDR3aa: CASSPGPTEAFF

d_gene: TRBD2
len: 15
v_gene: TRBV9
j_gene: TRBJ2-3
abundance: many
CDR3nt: TGTGCCAGCAGCGTAGCGGGAGGTGGCACAGATACGCAGTATTTT
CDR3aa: CASSVAGGGTDTQYF

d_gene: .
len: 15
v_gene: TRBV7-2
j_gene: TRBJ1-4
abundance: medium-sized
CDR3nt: TGTGCCAGCAGCGCCCGACACATGGGTAATGAAAAACTGTTTTTT
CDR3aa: CASSARHMGNEKLFF

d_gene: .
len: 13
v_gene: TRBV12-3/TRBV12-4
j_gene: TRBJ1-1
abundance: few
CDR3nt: TGTGCCAGCAGATTCAGGGGACCCACTGAAGCTTTCTTT
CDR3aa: CASRFRGPTEAFF

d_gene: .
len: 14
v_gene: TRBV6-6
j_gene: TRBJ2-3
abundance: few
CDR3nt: TGTGCCAGCAGTTACTCACGGGGCACAGATACGCAGTATTTT
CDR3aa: CASSYSRGTDTQYF

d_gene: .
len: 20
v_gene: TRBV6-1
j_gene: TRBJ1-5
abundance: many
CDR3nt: TGTGCCAGCAGTGAAGCGCTGGTGGTCGGGTGGAAGCGGCCCAATCAGCCCCAGCATTTT
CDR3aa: CASSEALVVGWKRPNQPQHF

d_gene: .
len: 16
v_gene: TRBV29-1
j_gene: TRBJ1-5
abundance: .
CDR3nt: TGCAGCGCCCTCGAGACTCGGGTCGGTCGGGGTCAGCCCCAGCATTTT
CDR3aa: CSALETRVGRGQPQHF

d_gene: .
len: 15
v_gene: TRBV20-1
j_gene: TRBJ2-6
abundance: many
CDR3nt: TGCAGTGCTATAACGCGAAACTCTGGGGCCAACGTCCTGACTTTC
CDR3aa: CSAITRNSGANVLTF

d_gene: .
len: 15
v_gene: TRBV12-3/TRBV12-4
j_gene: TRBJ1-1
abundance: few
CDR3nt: TGTGCCAGCAGTTTGGGGCGAGGGAGGACCACTGAAGCTTTCTTT
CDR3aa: CASSLGRGRTTEAFF